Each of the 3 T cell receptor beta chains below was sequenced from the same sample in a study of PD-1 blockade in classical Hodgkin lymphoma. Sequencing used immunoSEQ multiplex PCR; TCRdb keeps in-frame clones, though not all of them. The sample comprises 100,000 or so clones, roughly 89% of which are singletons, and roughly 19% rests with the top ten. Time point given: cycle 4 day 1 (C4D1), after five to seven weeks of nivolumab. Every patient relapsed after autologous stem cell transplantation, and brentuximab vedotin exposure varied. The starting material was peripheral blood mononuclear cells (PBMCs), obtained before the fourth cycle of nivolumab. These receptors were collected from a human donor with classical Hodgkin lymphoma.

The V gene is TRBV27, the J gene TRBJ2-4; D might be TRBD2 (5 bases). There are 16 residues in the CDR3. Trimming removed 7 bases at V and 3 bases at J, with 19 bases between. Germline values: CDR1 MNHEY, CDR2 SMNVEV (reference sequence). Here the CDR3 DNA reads TGTGCCAGCAACCCCCCTCGTCTAGAGGGCAAAAACATTCAGTACTTC. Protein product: CASNPPRLEGKNIQYF.

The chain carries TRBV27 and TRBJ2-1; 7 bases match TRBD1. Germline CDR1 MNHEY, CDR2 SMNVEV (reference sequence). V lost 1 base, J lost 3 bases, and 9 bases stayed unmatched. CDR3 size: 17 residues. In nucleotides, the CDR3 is TGTGCCAGCAGTTTATTACTCACAGGGGCGAACTACAATGAGCAGTTCTTC. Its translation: CASSLLLTGANYNEQFF.

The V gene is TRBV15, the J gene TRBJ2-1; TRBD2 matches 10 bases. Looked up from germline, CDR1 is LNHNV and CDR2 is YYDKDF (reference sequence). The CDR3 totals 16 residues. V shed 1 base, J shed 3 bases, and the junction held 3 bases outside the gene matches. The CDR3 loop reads CATSRGSGRVYNEQFF. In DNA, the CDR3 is TGTGCCACCAGCAGAGGAAGCGGGAGGGTCTACAATGAGCAGTTCTTC.